Listed here are 27 T cell receptor beta chains from one sample, sequenced in a study of blood T cell repertoires in COVID-19. The method was immunoSEQ multiplex PCR; TCRdb's version includes in-frame clones alone and lacks a portion of them. The table records about 58,000 clones, approximately 77% of them present only once. Source material: peripheral blood. These receptors originate from a human donor in a cohort sampled during active COVID-19.

The rearrangement uses TRBV11-2 and TRBJ2-3; possibly TRBD2 for D (6 bases). CDR1 is SGHAT, CDR2 FQNNGV, per germline. The CDR3 loop spans 18 amino acids. V lost 4 bases and J lost 4, with 24 bases in between. The CDR3 spells CASSSSRRWWRAADTQYF. The CDR3 region has the DNA TGTGCCAGCAGCTCCTCACGACGGTGGTGGAGGGCCGCAGATACGCAGTATTTT.

This clone appeared a single time. The chain links TRBV6-1 to TRBJ2-1; 8 bases match TRBD1. Germline CDR1 reads MNHNS; CDR2 reads SASEGT. This CDR3 spans 14 amino acids. The junction had 4 bases not matched to a gene; V was cut back by 1 base and J by 8 bases. The CDR3 DNA is TGTGCCAGCAGTGAAGAAGGCAGGGGGCATGAGCAGTTCTTC. It encodes CASSEEGRGHEQFF.

V usage is TRBV6-4 and J usage is TRBJ1-1; the match to TRBD1 covers 8 bases. V was pared by 4 bases and J by 1 base, with 14 bases of the junction left unmatched. The CDR3 runs to 18 residues. CDR1 is MRHNA and CDR2 is SNTAGT in the germline V gene. The CDR3 loop is CASSGTGGKPTTNTEAFF. DNA of the CDR3: TGTGCCAGCAGTGGCACAGGGGGAAAACCTACTACGAACACTGAAGCTTTCTTT.

The V gene is TRBV30, the J gene TRBJ2-4; tentative D call: TRBD2 (6 bases). The CDR3 has 16 residues. With 0 bases removed from V and 0 bases from J, the gap between germline ends came to 12 bases. CDR1 GTSNPN and CDR2 SVGIG come from the germline V gene (reference sequence). This CDR3 reads CAWSVGQGLAKNIQYF. CDR3 nucleotides: TGTGCCTGGAGTGTTGGGCAGGGACTAGCCAAAAACATTCAGTACTTC. Variable domain in full (rest from reference TRBV30 and TRBJ2-4): SQTIHQWPATLVQPVGSPLSLECTVEGTSNPNLYWYRQAAGRGLQLLFYSVGIGQISSEVPQNLSASRPQDRQFILSSKKLLLSDSGFYLCAWSVGQGLAKNIQYFGAGTRLSVL.

V gene TRBV12-3 or TRBV12-4 combines with J gene TRBJ1-1; D remains unclear. The CDR3 runs 12 residues. With 7 bases removed from V and 5 bases from J, the gap between germline ends came to 11 bases. CDR3 DNA: TGTGCCAGCATGCGTCGAGGAACTGAAGCTTTCTTT. Amino acid sequence: CASMRRGTEAFF.

The chain links TRBV27 to TRBJ2-4; TRBD1 matches 9 bases. The CDR3 loop spans 16 amino acids. The V and J ends lost 4 bases and 1 base, in that order; junction bases with no gene match: 5. The germline V gene has CDR1 MNHEY and CDR2 SMNVEV (reference sequence). CDR3 residues: CASSSGQGRAKNIQYF. The CDR3 bases are TGTGCCAGCAGTTCAGGACAGGGGAGGGCCAAAAACATTCAGTACTTC.

Ten or more counts support this clone. J is TRBJ1-2 and V is TRBV27, with a possible D match to TRBD1 (6 bases). The CDR3 has 15 residues. Germline V gene data show CDR1 as MNHEY and CDR2 as SMNVEV (reference sequence). V lost 5 bases and J 2 bases, leaving 15 bases between the germline ends. CDR3 bases: TGTGCCAGCAGTCCGGGGACACCTATGAACTATGGCTACACCTTC. The encoded protein is CASSPGTPMNYGYTF.

The genes are TRBV5-6 and TRBJ1-1, with a tentative D call TRBD1 (5 bases). The CDR3 spans 14 residues. Trimming left V 0 bases short and J 6 bases short, with 12 bases between. Germline V lookup: CDR1 SGHDT, CDR2 YYEEEE. The CDR3 DNA reads TGTGCCAGCAGCTTGGTGGAGGGGTGGGCTGAAGCTTTCTTT. It specifies CASSLVEGWAEAFF.

The V gene is TRBV7-2, the J gene TRBJ2-2, with D perhaps TRBD2 (6 bases). V shed 5 bases and J shed 5 bases, with 12 bases lying between them. Per the germline V gene, CDR1 is SGHTA and CDR2 is FQGNSA. The CDR3 spans 14 residues. CDR3 sequence (DNA): TGTGCCAGCAGCCCCCAGGGAGGAACCGGGGAGCTGTTTTTT. Translation: CASSPQGGTGELFF.

The V and J genes are TRBV19 and TRBJ2-5; no firm D call. The V end was cut by 4 bases, the J end by 4 bases, with 4 bases between. This CDR3 comprises 11 residues. The germline V gene encodes CDR1 LNHDA and CDR2 SQIVND (reference sequence). The CDR3 nucleotides read TGTGCCAGTAGTACGGGAGAGACCCAGTACTTC. It yields the protein CASSTGETQYF.

The chain couples TRBV24-1 to TRBJ1-2; 7 nucleotides align to TRBD1. This CDR3 is built from 14 residues. CDR1 is KGHDR and CDR2 is SFDVKD in the germline V gene. V gave up 4 bases and J gave up 6 bases; unmatched junction bases: 7. CDR3 sequence: CATSDFNRGNGYTF. CDR3 DNA sequence: TGTGCCACCAGTGACTTCAACAGGGGTAATGGCTACACCTTC.

The V call is TRBV7-8, the J call TRBJ2-7; 7 bases agree with TRBD1. V was clipped by 0 bases and J by 4 bases; unmatched bases: 6. From germline, CDR1 is SGHVS and CDR2 FQNEAQ. This CDR3 has 15 amino acids. The chain's CDR3 is CASSLAGGQMYEQYF. The CDR3, as DNA: TGTGCCAGCAGCTTAGCAGGGGGACAGATGTACGAGCAGTACTTC.

The chain links TRBV27 to TRBJ1-6; TRBD1 matches 9 bases. Germline V gene data show CDR1 as MNHEY and CDR2 as SMNVEV (reference sequence). The trim removed 5 bases at V and 7 bases at J, leaving 6 bases unmatched. The CDR3 is made up of 15 amino acids. CDR3 nucleotides: TGTGCCAGCAGTCCAAGACAGGGGGAAAATTCACCCCTCCACTTT. It encodes CASSPRQGENSPLHF.

This rearrangement joins TRBV5-6 to TRBJ1-6; D gene ambiguous. Germline CDR1 and CDR2: SGHDT and YYEEEE. The V end was cut by 1 base, the J end by 8 bases, with 10 bases between. The CDR3 runs 14 residues. The CDR3, as DNA: TGTGCCAGCAGCTTGAGTACATCGTATTCACCCCTCCACTTT. The encoded protein is CASSLSTSYSPLHF.

The chain combines TRBV11-3 with TRBJ2-3; 9 nucleotides match TRBD1. The ends lost 1 base at V and 4 bases at J; junction bases unmatched: 3. The CDR3 runs 15 residues. Germline V gene sequence: CDR1 SGHNT, CDR2 YENEEA. As DNA, the CDR3 is TGTGCCAGCAGCTTAGGGGACAGGGCGGCAGATACGCAGTATTTT. This codes for CASSLGDRAADTQYF.

V usage is TRBV3-1 (or the pseudogene TRBV3-2) and J usage is TRBJ2-7, with TRBD2 matching 8 bases. The CDR3 runs 11 residues. V was clipped by 7 bases and J by 6 bases; unmatched bases: 2. Germline assignment: CDR1 LGHDT and CDR2 YNNKEL (reference sequence). The CDR3 is CASTGGLEQYF. CDR3 DNA: TGTGCCAGCACGGGGGGGCTCGAGCAGTACTTC.

The V gene is TRBV7-8, the J gene TRBJ2-5; a weak D match, TRBD2 (5 bases). Germline values: CDR1 SGHVS, CDR2 FQNEAQ. Trimming shortened V by 0 bases and J by 4 bases, and 9 bases separated the two germline ends. The CDR3 spans 14 residues. The CDR3 protein is CASSLARESETQYF. DNA of the CDR3: TGTGCCAGCAGCTTAGCTAGGGAGTCAGAGACCCAGTACTTC.

The chain's CDR3 is CASSLGLREQYF. CDR3 bases: TGTGCCAGCAGCTTGGGACTCCGCGAGCAGTACTTC. V is TRBV5-6 and J is TRBJ2-7; no firm D call. Per germline, CDR1 SGHDT and CDR2 YYEEEE. The CDR3 totals 12 residues. Trimming pared 0 bases from V and 6 bases from J, leaving 7 bases between.

This rearrangement joins TRBV4-1 to TRBJ2-3; TRBD2 aligns across 8 bases. The CDR3 covers 17 residues. Trimming cost V 2 bases and J 0 bases; bases outside gene matches: 7. Germline V gives CDR1 MGHRA, CDR2 YSYEKL. CDR3 DNA: TGCGCCAGCAGCCAACGGGAGGGCGGAACTAGCACAGATACGCAGTATTTT. Amino acids: CASSQREGGTSTDTQYF.

The chain uses TRBV4-1 and TRBJ1-1; 9 bases map to TRBD1. Losses at the gene ends were 4 bases for V and 0 bases for J; bases not matched to a gene: 6. The germline V gene encodes CDR1 MGHRA and CDR2 YSYEKL. The CDR3 consists of 16 residues. The CDR3: CASSRGTGPLNTEAFF. CDR3 DNA sequence: TGCGCCAGCAGCCGAGGGACAGGGCCTCTGAACACTGAAGCTTTCTTT.

The CDR3 loop is CASSLSGEGGYTF. The CDR3 bases are TGTGCCAGCAGCTTATCAGGGGAAGGAGGCTACACCTTC. The genes are TRBV7-9 and TRBJ1-2, with a possible D match to TRBD1 (6 bases). The V gene lost 2 bases and the J gene lost 8 bases, with 12 bases spanning the gap. Germline CDR1 reads SEHNR; CDR2 reads FQNEAQ (reference sequence). The CDR3 covers 13 residues.

V usage is TRBV4-2 and J usage is TRBJ2-1; no reliable D call. Germline V lookup: CDR1 LGHNA, CDR2 YNFKEQ. The CDR3 has 15 residues. Between the trimmed V and J ends, which lost 0 bases and 8 bases, there was a span of 14 bases. The CDR3 region has the DNA TGTGCCAGCAGCCAAGAAGTTAGTTATGGTGATGAGCAGTTCTTC. Encoded protein: CASSQEVSYGDEQFF.

This rearrangement joins TRBV7-6 to TRBJ2-2, with 8 bases aligning to TRBD1. V lost 2 bases and J lost 5; bases outside the gene matches: 7. This CDR3 is 16 amino acids long. The germline V gene encodes CDR1 SGHVS and CDR2 FNYEAQ. The CDR3, as DNA: TGTGCCAGCAGCTTAAGGACAGGGAGTCGGACCGGGGAGCTGTTTTTT. Translated: CASSLRTGSRTGELFF.

The chain uses TRBV27 and TRBJ2-2; D is perhaps TRBD1 (7 bases). Looked up from germline, CDR1 is MNHEY and CDR2 is SMNVEV (reference sequence). This CDR3 is built from 20 residues. V lost 6 bases and J lost 0, with 26 bases in between. Written as DNA, the CDR3 is TGTGCCAGCAGCCAATGGCGCAGGGGGGCGCGATCTGCGAACACCGGGGAGCTGTTTTTT. It encodes CASSQWRRGARSANTGELFF.

V gene TRBV30 combines with J gene TRBJ1-3, with 7 bases that match TRBD1. Germline CDR1 and CDR2: GTSNPN and SVGIG (reference sequence). The CDR3 spans 16 residues. With 2 bases clipped from V and 0 bases from J, the junction kept 7 bases outside the gene matches. CDR3 sequence: CAWSPKQGPSGNTIYF. The CDR3 DNA is TGTGCCTGGAGTCCAAAACAGGGGCCCTCTGGAAACACCATATATTTT. Full variable domain (outside the CDR3, taken from reference TRBV30 and TRBJ1-3): SQTIHQWPATLVQPVGSPLSLECTVEGTSNPNLYWYRQAAGRGLQLLFYSVGIGQISSEVPQNLSASRPQDRQFILSSKKLLLSDSGFYLCAWSPKQGPSGNTIYFGEGSWLTVV.

This chain connects TRBV7-9 to TRBJ2-3; TRBD2 matches 13 bases. Trimming at V came to 5 bases and at J to 4 bases, leaving 3 bases not matched to a gene. The CDR3 totals 15 residues. Germline V gives CDR1 SEHNR, CDR2 FQNEAQ (reference sequence). The CDR3 reads CASSLGLAGPDTQYF. The CDR3 bases are TGTGCCAGCAGCCTGGGACTAGCGGGACCAGATACGCAGTATTTT.

The V call is TRBV6-1, the J call TRBJ1-2; D is ambiguous. Per the germline V gene, CDR1 is MNHNS and CDR2 is SASEGT. Trimming removed 2 bases from V and 6 bases from J, with 16 bases in between. This CDR3 is 15 amino acids long. The CDR3 nucleotides read TGTGCCAGCAGTGAATTGGCGGGAGTTTGGGATGGCTACACCTTC. Protein: CASSELAGVWDGYTF.